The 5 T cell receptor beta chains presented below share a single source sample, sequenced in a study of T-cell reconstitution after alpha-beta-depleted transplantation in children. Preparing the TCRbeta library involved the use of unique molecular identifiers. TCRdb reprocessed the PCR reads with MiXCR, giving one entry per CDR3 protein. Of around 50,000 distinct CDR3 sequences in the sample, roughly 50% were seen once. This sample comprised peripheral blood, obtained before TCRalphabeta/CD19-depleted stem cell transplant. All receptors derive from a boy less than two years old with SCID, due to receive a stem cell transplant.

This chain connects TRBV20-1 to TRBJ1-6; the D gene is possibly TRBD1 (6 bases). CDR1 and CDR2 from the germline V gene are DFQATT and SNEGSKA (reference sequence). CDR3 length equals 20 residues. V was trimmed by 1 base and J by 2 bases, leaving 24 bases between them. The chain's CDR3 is CSARARGQGTVGTYNSPLHF. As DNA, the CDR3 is TGCAGTGCTAGAGCTCGGGGGCAGGGGACCGTGGGTACCTATAATTCACCCCTCCACTTT.

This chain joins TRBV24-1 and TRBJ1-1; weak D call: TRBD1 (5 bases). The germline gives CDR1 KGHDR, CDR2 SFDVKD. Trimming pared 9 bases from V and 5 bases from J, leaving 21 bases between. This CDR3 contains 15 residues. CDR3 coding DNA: TGTGCCACCCAGAGTGTAGGGGCGGCAGAGACTGAAGCTTTCTTT. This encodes CATQSVGAAETEAFF.

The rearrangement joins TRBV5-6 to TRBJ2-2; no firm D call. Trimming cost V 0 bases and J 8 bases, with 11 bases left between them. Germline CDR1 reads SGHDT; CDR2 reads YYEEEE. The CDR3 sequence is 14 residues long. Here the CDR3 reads CASSLEFARGELFF. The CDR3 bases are TGTGCCAGCAGCTTGGAATTTGCGCGAGGGGAGCTGTTTTTT.

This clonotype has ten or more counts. CDR3 sequence reads: CASRPSAGGYNEQFF. As DNA, the CDR3 is TGTGCCAGCAGGCCCTCAGCGGGGGGGTACAATGAGCAGTTCTTC. The V and J genes are TRBV2 and TRBJ2-1; 10 nucleotides line up with TRBD2. This CDR3 contains 15 residues. CDR1 and CDR2 (germline): SNHLY, FYNNEI. J gave up 4 bases and V 6 bases, and 6 bases lay outside the gene matches. Looking up the rest from reference TRBV2 and TRBJ2-1 gives the full variable domain: EPEVTQTPSHQVTQMGQEVILRCVPISNHLYFYWYRQILGQKVEFLVSFYNNEISEKSEIFDDQFSVERPDGSNFTLKIRSTKLEDSAMYFCASRPSAGGYNEQFFGPGTRLTVL.

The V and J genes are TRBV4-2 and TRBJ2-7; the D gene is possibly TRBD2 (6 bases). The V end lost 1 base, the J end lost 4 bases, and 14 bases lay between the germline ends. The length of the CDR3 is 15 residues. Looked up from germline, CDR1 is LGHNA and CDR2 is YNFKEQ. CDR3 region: CASSQGGGLGYEQYF. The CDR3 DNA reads TGTGCCAGCAGCCAAGGTGGAGGGCTAGGGTACGAGCAGTACTTC.